The 22 T cell receptor beta chains below were found in one sample sequenced in a study of blood T cells in healthy people across ages. Primed by a sample-barcoded 5' primer and a J-beta primer mix, a second PCR proceeded for about 6 to 11 cycles. TCRdb reprocessed the 5' RACE reads with MiXCR, giving one entry per CDR3 protein. The data show around 1,600,000 distinct CDR3 sequences, less than 45% seen once. The sample comprised blood. These receptors originate from a woman between 18 and 29 years old in good health.

The CDR3 spells CASSLGGQSLSTDTQYF. The CDR3 region has the DNA TGTGCCAGCAGCTTAGGAGGTCAGTCGTTAAGCACAGATACGCAGTATTTT. The chain combines TRBV7-8 with TRBJ2-3; D is unclear. Deletions cut 1 base from V and 0 bases from J, with 14 bases between. The CDR3 sequence is 17 residues long. Germline CDR1 and CDR2: SGHVS and FQNEAQ.

This clonotype was picked up a small number of times. The chain employs TRBV7-2 and TRBJ1-1, with 10 bases identical to TRBD1. From germline, CDR1 is SGHTA and CDR2 FQGNSA. CDR3 size: 19 residues. Trimming at V came to 5 bases and at J to 0 bases, leaving 15 bases not matched to a gene. This CDR3 is CASSPPPGQGLSMNTEAFF. CDR3 sequence (DNA): TGTGCCAGCAGCCCTCCTCCGGGACAGGGGCTTTCAATGAACACTGAAGCTTTCTTT.

V and J are TRBV6-2 or TRBV6-3 and TRBJ2-5; TRBD1 agrees at 8 bases. The J segment lost 2 bases and the V segment lost 6 bases, leaving 5 bases of the junction unmatched. The CDR3 sequence is 14 residues long. The germline V gene encodes CDR1 MNHEY and CDR2 SVGEGT. CDR3 coding DNA: TGTGCCAGCAGACTCGGGACAGGACAAGAGACCCAGTACTTC. It yields the protein CASRLGTGQETQYF.

In the case of this clonotype: One junction end disagrees with the germline gene, perhaps due to a read error. The chain recombines TRBV2 with TRBJ1-6, with a weak D call TRBD1 (6 bases). The length of the CDR3 is 13 residues. The germline V gene has CDR1 SNHLY and CDR2 FYNNEI. CDR3 sequence: CASSRTENSPPHF. CDR3 nucleotides: TGTGCCAGCAGCCGGACAGAGAATTCACCCCCCCACTTT.

The chain links TRBV14 to TRBJ1-6; D unresolved. This CDR3 has 17 amino acids. Germline CDR1 reads SGHDN; CDR2 reads FVKESK. Trimming removed 0 bases at V and 3 bases at J, with 12 bases between. CDR3 in DNA: TGTGCCAGCAGCCAAGATCTCCCTGGGATCTATAATTCACCCCTCCACTTT. Protein product: CASSQDLPGIYNSPLHF.

The rearrangement joins TRBV7-2 to TRBJ2-1; 7 bases agree with TRBD2. The trim removed 6 bases at V and 0 bases at J, leaving 17 bases unmatched. CDR1 SGHTA and CDR2 FQGNSA come from the germline V gene. The CDR3 is 19 residues long. Here the CDR3 reads CASSGLILFGGSSYNEQFF. For the CDR3, the DNA is TGTGCCAGCAGTGGCCTTATCCTATTCGGGGGGAGCTCCTACAATGAGCAGTTCTTC.

This clonotype was picked up a small number of times. The rearrangement joins TRBV11-2 to TRBJ2-5; unclear D gene. The V gene lost 2 bases and the J gene lost 1 base, with 8 bases spanning the gap. The CDR3 has 14 residues. Germline CDR1 SGHAT, CDR2 FQNNGV. CDR3 nucleotide sequence: TGTGCCAGCAGCTTAAGGGTCTTCCAAGAGACCCAGTACTTC. This encodes CASSLRVFQETQYF.

The chain recombines TRBV5-1 with TRBJ2-7; 9 bases fit TRBD2. Germline CDR1 is SGHRS and CDR2 is YFSETQ. V trimming: 1 base; J trimming: 0 bases; junction bases outside the gene matches: 8. The CDR3 length is 17 residues. The CDR3 reads CASSLSPLAGSSYEQYF. For the CDR3, the DNA is TGCGCCAGCAGCTTGAGCCCACTAGCGGGTTCCTCCTACGAGCAGTACTTC.

The rearrangement joins TRBV4-1 to TRBJ1-1; 9 bases fit TRBD1. The ends lost 2 bases at V and 1 base at J; junction bases unmatched: 14. The CDR3 loop spans 19 amino acids. CDR1 and CDR2 (germline): MGHRA, YSYEKL. The DNA of the CDR3 is TGCGCCAGCAGCCAACTCTTGAACCCGGGACAGGGAAAGAACACTGAAGCTTTCTTT. Its translation is CASSQLLNPGQGKNTEAFF.

The CDR3 DNA sequence: TGCGCCAGCAGCTTGACAGCCACCCCGACTAACTATGGCTACACCTTC. Translated: CASSLTATPTNYGYTF. The V and J genes are TRBV5-1 and TRBJ1-2; D unclear. The CDR3 runs to 16 residues. Per the germline V gene, CDR1 is SGHRS and CDR2 is YFSETQ. V was cut by 1 base and J by 0 bases, with 13 bases left in between.

As concerns this clonotype: One junction end disagrees with the germline gene, perhaps due to a read error. V and J are TRBV20-1 and TRBJ2-7; 8 nucleotides align to TRBD2. Germline CDR1 is DFQATT and CDR2 is SNEGSKA (reference sequence). The length of the CDR3 is 12 residues. DNA for the CDR3: TGCAGTGCTAGCGGGGGGGCAAATGAGCAGTACTTT. Encoded protein: CSASGGANEQYF.

With respect to this clonotype: One junction end does not reproduce the germline sequence, and a read error may be involved. The genes are TRBV3-1 and TRBJ1-2; D remains unclear. CDR1 and CDR2 from the germline V gene are LGHDT and YNNKEL (reference sequence). The CDR3 is 17 amino acids. The chain's CDR3 is CAGSQILWGIRDYGYTF. The CDR3 coding sequence is TGTGCCGGCAGCCAAATTCTCTGGGGTATTAGGGACTATGGCTACACCTTC.

This clonotype was found many times. This chain links TRBV3-1 with TRBJ2-1; no firm D call. The germline V gene encodes CDR1 LGHDT and CDR2 YNNKEL (reference sequence). This CDR3 region has 16 residues. V lost 4 bases and J 0 bases, leaving 13 bases between the germline ends. The CDR3 reads CASSLTGHASYNEQFF. The CDR3 DNA reads TGTGCCAGCAGCCTCACGGGCCATGCCTCCTACAATGAGCAGTTCTTC.

J is TRBJ1-2 and V is TRBV6-2 or TRBV6-3, with D maybe TRBD1 (5 bases). CDR3 size: 13 residues. The germline V gene has CDR1 MNHEY and CDR2 SVGEGT. The V end lost 8 bases, the J end lost 5 bases, and 15 bases lay between the germline ends. CDR3 sequence: CASGDRSFYGYTF. The CDR3 nucleotides read TGTGCCAGCGGCGACAGATCTTTTTATGGCTACACCTTC.

This chain joins TRBV4-2 and TRBJ2-7, with D tentatively TRBD2 (6 bases). The CDR3 runs 12 residues. The germline CDR1 and CDR2 sequences are LGHNA and YNFKEQ. Trimming left V 8 bases short and J 7 bases short, with 15 bases between. The CDR3 bases are TGTGCCAGCGGGAGGATCTACAATGAGCAGTACTTC. This sequence encodes CASGRIYNEQYF.

The chain is built from TRBV4-2 and TRBJ2-2; D not certain. Trimming pared 4 bases from V and 7 bases from J, leaving 10 bases between. The CDR3 covers 13 residues. The germline gives CDR1 LGHNA, CDR2 YNFKEQ. CDR3 DNA: TGTGCCAGCAGCCTATTACCAGGCGGGGAGCTGTTTTTT. It yields the protein CASSLLPGGELFF.

The chain has TRBV27 and TRBJ2-2, with D uncertain. The CDR3 spans 12 residues. The V end lost 5 bases, the J end lost 6 bases, and 7 bases lay between the germline ends. Germline lookup yields CDR1 MNHEY and CDR2 SMNVEV (reference sequence). The CDR3 spells CASSVLAGELFF. The CDR3 nucleotides are TGTGCCAGCAGTGTGCTCGCCGGGGAGCTGTTTTTT.

This chain links TRBV18 with TRBJ2-1; 9 nucleotides match TRBD1. After removal of 5 bases from V and 3 bases from J, the junction contained 14 bases not matched to a gene. Germline V gene sequence: CDR1 KGHSH, CDR2 LQKENI. CDR3 length: 18 amino acids. The CDR3 DNA follows: TGTGCCAGCTCAGACTCGTACCGGGACAGGGATTTCTACAATGAGCAGTTCTTC. Translated: CASSDSYRDRDFYNEQFF.

This chain joins TRBV7-2 and TRBJ1-1, with 7 bases identical to TRBD1. CDR1 and CDR2 from the germline V gene are SGHTA and FQGNSA. The CDR3 consists of 13 residues. After removal of 5 bases from V and 7 bases from J, the junction contained 7 bases not matched to a gene. The CDR3 DNA reads TGTGCCAGCAGCCCTGACAGGGCGGGTGAAGCTTTCTTT. Amino acids: CASSPDRAGEAFF. Combining the CDR3 with reference TRBV7-2 and TRBJ1-1 gives the whole variable domain GAGVSQSPSNKVTEKGKDVELRCDPISGHTALYWYRQSLGQGLEFLIYFQGNSAPDKSGLPSDRFSAERTGGSVSTLTIQRTQQEDSAVYLCASSPDRAGEAFFGQGTRLTVV.

This clonotype was seen a handful of times. The chain employs TRBV6-5 and TRBJ2-5; D is possibly TRBD2 (6 bases). The CDR3 is made up of 16 amino acids. Germline CDR1 is MNHEY and CDR2 is SVGAGI. V was cut by 0 bases and J by 4 bases, with 15 bases left in between. This CDR3 reads CASSYSAGVGGETQYF. CDR3 nucleotide sequence: TGTGCCAGCAGTTACTCTGCGGGTGTCGGGGGAGAGACCCAGTACTTC.

Only a few counts were recorded for this clonotype. V and J are TRBV20-1 and TRBJ1-1; D remains unclear. Between the trimmed V and J ends, which lost 1 base and 0 bases, there was a span of 9 bases. Germline V gene data show CDR1 as DFQATT and CDR2 as SNEGSKA (reference sequence). This CDR3 has 14 amino acids. As DNA, the CDR3 is TGCAGTGCTAGAGTGGGTTCCGTGAACACTGAAGCTTTCTTT. It is translated as CSARVGSVNTEAFF.

This clonotype was seen more than once but under ten times. CDR3 protein: CASSNRQAKSSYNEQFF. The CDR3 DNA reads TGTGCCAGCAGTAACAGACAGGCCAAGAGCTCCTACAATGAGCAGTTCTTC. This rearrangement joins TRBV6-5 to TRBJ2-1; weak D call: TRBD1 (6 bases). The CDR3 totals 17 residues. Trimming removed 5 bases at V and 0 bases at J, with 17 bases between. The germline CDR1 and CDR2 sequences are MNHEY and SVGAGI.